This TCR beta chain was sequenced during a study of T cells after yellow fever vaccination. TCRdb re-derived calls from the 5' RACE reads in MiXCR, one entry per CDR3 protein. The repertoire holds about 550,000 distinct CDR3 sequences, 15% to 20% seen once, with 13% to 15% in the top ten. Study findings and constraints: Overlap between CD4 and CD8 compartments was detected for a small share of clonotypes. Post-booster reappearance was seen for most primary-vaccination clones (roughly 96% CD4, 85% to 90% CD8).

Per the germline V gene, CDR1 is DFQATT and CDR2 is SNEGSKA (reference sequence). Between the trimmed V and J ends, which lost 0 bases and 0 bases, there was a span of 9 bases. The CDR3 is 16 residues long. This clonotype was detected ten times or more. Antigen: not known. The chain employs TRBV20-1 and TRBJ2-6; D remains unclear. The sequencing used PBMCs, collected 15 days after the yellow fever booster vaccination. The sequence derives from a man younger than 40 who received the YFV17D yellow fever vaccine. The CDR3 DNA sequence: TGCAGTGCTAGAGATAGTAGGATCTCTGGGGCCAACGTCCTGACTTTC. This translates into CSARDSRISGANVLTF.